The rows below give T cell receptor beta chains drawn from one sample of a study of blood T cell repertoires in COVID-19. Method: immunoSEQ multiplex PCR; TCRdb's copy keeps in-frame clones and lacks some. The sample holds fewer than 150,000 clones, about nine tenths seen once. Sequences were obtained from peripheral blood. Source of these receptors: a man in his 70s who had recovered from COVID-19. The CDR3 runs from the conserved cysteine through the conserved F or W. Each record gives: J gene, D gene, V gene, clone size, CDR3 protein, CDR3 DNA. The D gene is left open where the match is weak. The size field is filled for only some rows; it gives once, few, many or a size class.

j_gene: TRBJ1-6; d_gene: TRBD1; v_gene: TRBV28; abundance: .; CDR3aa: CASSRLRVRQGSRPLHF; CDR3nt: TGTGCCAGCAGCCGACTCCGCGTTAGACAGGGTTCTCGTCCCCTCCACTTT
j_gene: TRBJ2-3; d_gene: TRBD2; v_gene: TRBV5-1; abundance: .; CDR3aa: CASNPGGSGNTDTQYF; CDR3nt: TGCGCCAGCAACCCTGGCGGTAGCGGGAACACAGATACGCAGTATTTT
j_gene: TRBJ2-2; d_gene: TRBD2; v_gene: TRBV6-5; abundance: .; CDR3aa: CASSLAGGLTGELFF; CDR3nt: TGTGCCAGCAGCCTAGCGGGAGGGCTCACCGGGGAGCTGTTTTTT
j_gene: TRBJ2-5; d_gene: .; v_gene: TRBV7-3; abundance: .; CDR3aa: CASSLAKEETQYF; CDR3nt: TGTGCCAGCAGCCTAGCGAAAGAAGAGACCCAGTACTTC
j_gene: TRBJ2-1; d_gene: TRBD1; v_gene: TRBV6-5; abundance: .; CDR3aa: CASSPGQGNEQFF; CDR3nt: TGTGCCAGCAGTCCCGGACAGGGGAATGAGCAGTTCTTC
j_gene: TRBJ1-6; d_gene: .; v_gene: TRBV2; abundance: .; CDR3aa: CASTRGGSGFNSPLHF; CDR3nt: TGTGCCAGCACTCGGGGAGGCTCTGGTTTTAATTCACCCCTCCACTTT
j_gene: TRBJ2-2; d_gene: TRBD2; v_gene: TRBV5-6; abundance: .; CDR3aa: CASSWGLAGGPDTGELFF; CDR3nt: TGTGCCAGCAGCTGGGGACTAGCGGGGGGGCCGGACACCGGGGAGCTGTTTTTT
j_gene: TRBJ2-5; d_gene: .; v_gene: TRBV7-9; abundance: .; CDR3aa: CASSLLGRGVETQYF; CDR3nt: TGTGCCAGCAGCTTATTAGGCAGGGGGGTGGAGACCCAGTACTTC
j_gene: TRBJ2-3; d_gene: .; v_gene: TRBV6-6; abundance: .; CDR3aa: CASSYSSTDTQYF; CDR3nt: TGTGCCAGCAGTTATTCAAGCACAGATACGCAGTATTTT
j_gene: TRBJ1-5; d_gene: TRBD1; v_gene: TRBV28; abundance: .; CDR3aa: CASSFGQDLVSNQPQHF; CDR3nt: TGTGCCAGCAGTTTCGGACAGGATCTCGTTAGCAATCAGCCCCAGCATTTT
j_gene: TRBJ2-1; d_gene: TRBD1; v_gene: TRBV4-1; abundance: .; CDR3aa: CASSKGQGADNEQFF; CDR3nt: TGCGCCAGCAGCAAGGGACAGGGAGCAGACAATGAGCAGTTCTTC
j_gene: TRBJ2-5; d_gene: TRBD2; v_gene: TRBV19; abundance: .; CDR3aa: CASSRLAEETQYF; CDR3nt: TGTGCCAGTAGTCGACTAGCCGAAGAGACCCAGTACTTC
j_gene: TRBJ1-2; d_gene: .; v_gene: TRBV5-1; abundance: .; CDR3aa: CASSLFPSQGANYGYTF; CDR3nt: TGCGCCAGCAGCTTGTTCCCTTCTCAGGGTGCGAACTATGGCTACACCTTC
j_gene: TRBJ1-6; d_gene: TRBD1; v_gene: TRBV28; abundance: .; CDR3aa: CASSSGGSSYNSPLHF; CDR3nt: TGTGCCAGCAGTTCAGGGGGGAGCTCCTATAATTCACCCCTCCACTTT
j_gene: TRBJ2-7; d_gene: TRBD2; v_gene: TRBV28; abundance: .; CDR3aa: CATVSGNPSYEQYF; CDR3nt: TGTGCCACAGTCAGCGGGAATCCCTCCTACGAGCAGTACTTC
j_gene: TRBJ2-7; d_gene: TRBD1; v_gene: TRBV6-5; abundance: .; CDR3aa: CASKPRTGSYEQYF; CDR3nt: TGTGCCAGCAAACCACGGACAGGGTCCTACGAGCAGTACTTC
j_gene: TRBJ2-2; d_gene: .; v_gene: TRBV28; abundance: once; CDR3aa: CASSPPQGTGELFF; CDR3nt: TGTGCCAGCAGTCCCCCGCAGGGGACCGGGGAGCTGTTTTTT
j_gene: TRBJ2-1; d_gene: TRBD2; v_gene: TRBV30; abundance: .; CDR3aa: CAWSRTSGRRGYNEQFF; CDR3nt: TGTGCCTGGAGCCGGACTAGCGGGAGGCGGGGCTACAATGAGCAGTTCTTC
j_gene: TRBJ1-4; d_gene: .; v_gene: TRBV30; abundance: once; CDR3aa: CARTETNEKLFF; CDR3nt: TGTGCCCGGACAGAAACTAATGAAAAACTGTTTTTT
j_gene: TRBJ1-3; d_gene: .; v_gene: TRBV9; abundance: .; CDR3aa: CASSAFSAVGGGNTIYF; CDR3nt: TGTGCCAGCAGCGCTTTTTCCGCGGTGGGGGGTGGAAACACCATATATTTT
j_gene: TRBJ1-2; d_gene: .; v_gene: TRBV9; abundance: few; CDR3aa: CASSTANYGYTF; CDR3nt: TGTGCCAGCTCTACAGCTAACTATGGCTACACCTTC
j_gene: TRBJ1-2; d_gene: TRBD1; v_gene: TRBV7-6; abundance: .; CDR3aa: CASSLTGLEVYTF; CDR3nt: TGTGCCAGCAGCCTGACAGGGTTGGAGGTCTACACCTTC
j_gene: TRBJ1-2; d_gene: TRBD1; v_gene: TRBV18; abundance: .; CDR3aa: CASRDSVSNYGYTF; CDR3nt: TGTGCCAGCCGGGACAGTGTGTCTAACTATGGCTACACCTTC
j_gene: TRBJ2-3; d_gene: TRBD2; v_gene: TRBV19; abundance: once; CDR3aa: CASSMAGGDTQYF; CDR3nt: TGTGCCAGTAGTATGGCGGGAGGGGATACGCAGTATTTT
j_gene: TRBJ2-3; d_gene: TRBD2; v_gene: TRBV5-4; abundance: .; CDR3aa: CASSLTSGRAGDTQYF; CDR3nt: TGTGCCAGCAGCCTCACTAGCGGGAGGGCCGGAGATACGCAGTATTTT
j_gene: TRBJ2-2; d_gene: TRBD2; v_gene: TRBV12-5; abundance: .; CDR3aa: CASGLVLWSGRALNTGELFF; CDR3nt: TGTGCTAGTGGTTTGGTACTATGGAGCGGGAGGGCCTTGAACACCGGGGAGCTGTTTTTT
j_gene: TRBJ2-7; d_gene: TRBD2; v_gene: TRBV5-1; abundance: .; CDR3aa: CASSLGGSDYEQYF; CDR3nt: TGCGCCAGCAGCTTGGGCGGGAGCGACTACGAGCAGTACTTC
j_gene: TRBJ1-1; d_gene: .; v_gene: TRBV7-3; abundance: .; CDR3aa: CASSLTGNTEAFF; CDR3nt: TGTGCCAGCAGCTTGACAGGGAACACTGAAGCTTTCTTT
j_gene: TRBJ2-2; d_gene: TRBD1; v_gene: TRBV19; abundance: .; CDR3aa: CASSKQGGNTGELFF; CDR3nt: TGTGCCAGTAGTAAACAGGGGGGTAACACCGGGGAGCTGTTTTTT
j_gene: TRBJ2-7; d_gene: .; v_gene: TRBV24-1; abundance: .; CDR3aa: CATSDYDRSGNYEQYF; CDR3nt: TGTGCCACCAGTGATTACGACAGGTCAGGGAACTACGAGCAGTACTTC
j_gene: TRBJ2-5; d_gene: TRBD2; v_gene: TRBV7-2; abundance: .; CDR3aa: CASGSLAGGETQYF; CDR3nt: TGTGCCAGCGGATCCCTAGCGGGAGGAGAGACCCAGTACTTC
j_gene: TRBJ2-3; d_gene: TRBD2; v_gene: TRBV7-9; abundance: .; CDR3aa: CASSLSGGPDTQYF; CDR3nt: TGTGCCAGCAGCCTTAGCGGGGGACCAGATACGCAGTATTTT
j_gene: TRBJ1-6; d_gene: .; v_gene: TRBV18; abundance: once; CDR3aa: CASSPPTRVSPLHF; CDR3nt: TGTGCCAGCTCACCACCGACGAGGGTATCACCCCTCCACTTT
j_gene: TRBJ1-2; d_gene: .; v_gene: TRBV6-5; abundance: few; CDR3aa: CATTDGLGAGYTF; CDR3nt: TGTGCCACCACGGACGGTCTTGGGGCTGGCTACACCTTC
j_gene: TRBJ2-6; d_gene: TRBD1; v_gene: TRBV27; abundance: .; CDR3aa: CASRSGQPPSGANVLTF; CDR3nt: TGTGCCAGCAGATCGGGACAGCCTCCCTCTGGGGCCAACGTCCTGACTTTC
j_gene: TRBJ2-1; d_gene: .; v_gene: TRBV6-5; abundance: .; CDR3aa: CASSYSAGADEQFF; CDR3nt: TGTGCCAGCAGTTACTCGGCGGGGGCCGATGAGCAGTTCTTC
j_gene: TRBJ2-3; d_gene: .; v_gene: TRBV28; abundance: .; CDR3aa: CASSIAGQLTDTQYF; CDR3nt: TGTGCCAGCAGTATAGCGGGACAGCTCACAGATACGCAGTATTTT
j_gene: TRBJ2-2; d_gene: TRBD1; v_gene: TRBV18; abundance: .; CDR3aa: CASSPRQGGIGELFF; CDR3nt: TGTGCCAGCTCACCGCGACAGGGTGGAATCGGGGAGCTGTTTTTT
j_gene: TRBJ2-7; d_gene: TRBD1; v_gene: TRBV5-6; abundance: .; CDR3aa: CASSIGQVLPYEQYF; CDR3nt: TGTGCCAGCAGCATAGGACAGGTTCTCCCTTACGAGCAGTACTTC
j_gene: TRBJ1-4; d_gene: TRBD1; v_gene: TRBV28; abundance: .; CDR3aa: CASRTDRDLFF; CDR3nt: TGTGCCAGCAGAACGGACAGGGACCTGTTTTTT
j_gene: TRBJ1-5; d_gene: TRBD1; v_gene: TRBV5-6; abundance: once; CDR3aa: CASSSRQGFNQPQHF; CDR3nt: TGTGCCAGCAGCTCGAGACAGGGATTCAATCAGCCCCAGCATTTT
j_gene: TRBJ1-5; d_gene: .; v_gene: TRBV6-5; abundance: .; CDR3aa: CASSSRQASHQPQHF; CDR3nt: TGTGCCAGCAGTTCCCGACAGGCGTCTCATCAGCCCCAGCATTTT
j_gene: TRBJ1-2; d_gene: TRBD1; v_gene: TRBV6-5; abundance: .; CDR3aa: CASSSRDRDGYTF; CDR3nt: TGTGCCAGCAGTTCCCGGGACAGGGATGGCTACACCTTC
j_gene: TRBJ1-4; d_gene: TRBD1; v_gene: TRBV7-2; abundance: .; CDR3aa: CASSLPGQGPEKLFF; CDR3nt: TGTGCCAGCAGCTTACCGGGACAGGGACCGGAAAAACTGTTTTTT
j_gene: TRBJ1-1; d_gene: TRBD1; v_gene: TRBV2; abundance: .; CDR3aa: CASWGQGSRDTEAFF; CDR3nt: TGTGCCAGCTGGGGACAGGGTTCAAGGGACACTGAAGCTTTCTTT
j_gene: TRBJ1-5; d_gene: .; v_gene: TRBV2; abundance: .; CDR3aa: CASREMGSNQPQHF; CDR3nt: TGTGCCAGCAGGGAGATGGGTAGCAATCAGCCCCAGCATTTT
j_gene: TRBJ1-2; d_gene: TRBD1; v_gene: TRBV2; abundance: .; CDR3aa: CASSRDRAGYTF; CDR3nt: TGTGCCAGCAGTCGGGACAGGGCTGGCTACACCTTC